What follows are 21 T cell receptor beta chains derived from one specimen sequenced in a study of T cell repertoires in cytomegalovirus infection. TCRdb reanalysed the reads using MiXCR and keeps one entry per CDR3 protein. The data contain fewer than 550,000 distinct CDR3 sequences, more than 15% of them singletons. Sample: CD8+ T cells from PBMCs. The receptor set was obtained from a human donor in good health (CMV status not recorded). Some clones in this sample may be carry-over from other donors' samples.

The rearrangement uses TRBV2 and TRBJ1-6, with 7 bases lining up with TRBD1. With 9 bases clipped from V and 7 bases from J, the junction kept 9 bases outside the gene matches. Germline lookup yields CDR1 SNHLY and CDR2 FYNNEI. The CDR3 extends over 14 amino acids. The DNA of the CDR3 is TGTGCCAGTAATTCCGGGACAGCAAATTCACCCCTCCACTTT. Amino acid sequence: CASNSGTANSPLHF.

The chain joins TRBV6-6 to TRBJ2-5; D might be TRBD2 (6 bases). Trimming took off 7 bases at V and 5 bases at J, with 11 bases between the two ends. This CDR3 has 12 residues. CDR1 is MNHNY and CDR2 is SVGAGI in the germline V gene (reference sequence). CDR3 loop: CASTGRRETQYF. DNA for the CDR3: TGTGCCAGCACAGGGAGGCGGGAGACCCAGTACTTC.

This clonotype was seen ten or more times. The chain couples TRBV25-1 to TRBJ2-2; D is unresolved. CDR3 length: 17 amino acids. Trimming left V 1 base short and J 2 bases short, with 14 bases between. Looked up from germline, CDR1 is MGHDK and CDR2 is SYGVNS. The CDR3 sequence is CASSELGVTFNTGELFF. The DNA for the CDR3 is TGTGCCAGCAGTGAATTAGGAGTGACCTTTAACACCGGGGAGCTGTTTTTT.

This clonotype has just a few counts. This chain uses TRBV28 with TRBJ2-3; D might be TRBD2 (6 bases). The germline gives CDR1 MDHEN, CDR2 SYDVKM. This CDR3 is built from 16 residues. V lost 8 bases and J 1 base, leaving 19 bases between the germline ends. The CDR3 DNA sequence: TGTGCCAGCTTCTCGGGGGAAGGAGTCGGCACAGATACGCAGTATTTT. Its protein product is CASFSGEGVGTDTQYF.

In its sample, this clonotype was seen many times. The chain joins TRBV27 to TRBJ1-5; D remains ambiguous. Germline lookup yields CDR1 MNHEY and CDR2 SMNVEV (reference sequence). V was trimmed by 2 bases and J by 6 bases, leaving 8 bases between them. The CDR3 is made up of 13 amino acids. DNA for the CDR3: TGTGCCAGCAGTTTAAGCATTTCTCAGCCCCAGCATTTT. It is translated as CASSLSISQPQHF.

This chain's CDR3 is CASSLSPGFQETQYF. CDR3 in DNA: TGTGCCAGCAGTTTATCTCCAGGGTTCCAAGAGACCCAGTACTTC. The chain couples TRBV27 to TRBJ2-5; weak D call: TRBD1 (5 bases). The CDR3 totals 15 residues. CDR1 and CDR2 (germline): MNHEY, SMNVEV (reference sequence). Between the trimmed V and J ends, which lost 0 bases and 1 base, there was a span of 9 bases.

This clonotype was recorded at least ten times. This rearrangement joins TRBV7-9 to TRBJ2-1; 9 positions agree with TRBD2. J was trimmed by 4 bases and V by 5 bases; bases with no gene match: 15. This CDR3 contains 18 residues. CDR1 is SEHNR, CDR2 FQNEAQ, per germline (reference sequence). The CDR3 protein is CASSRDGLSGSRYNEQFF. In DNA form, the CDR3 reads TGTGCCAGCAGCAGAGATGGGCTTAGCGGGAGTCGGTACAATGAGCAGTTCTTC.

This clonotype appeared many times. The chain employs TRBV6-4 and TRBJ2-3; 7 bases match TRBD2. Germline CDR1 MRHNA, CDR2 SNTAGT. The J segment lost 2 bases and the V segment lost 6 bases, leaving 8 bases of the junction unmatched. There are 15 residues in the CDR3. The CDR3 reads CASSRSGEPTDTQYF. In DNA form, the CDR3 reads TGTGCCAGCAGCCGAAGCGGGGAACCCACAGATACGCAGTATTTT.

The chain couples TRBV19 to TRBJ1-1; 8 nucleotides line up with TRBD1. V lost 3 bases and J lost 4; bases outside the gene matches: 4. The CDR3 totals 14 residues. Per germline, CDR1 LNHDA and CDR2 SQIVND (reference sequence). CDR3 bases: TGTGCCAGTAGTATCAGGGGGCCGGGCACTGAAGCTTTCTTT. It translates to CASSIRGPGTEAFF.

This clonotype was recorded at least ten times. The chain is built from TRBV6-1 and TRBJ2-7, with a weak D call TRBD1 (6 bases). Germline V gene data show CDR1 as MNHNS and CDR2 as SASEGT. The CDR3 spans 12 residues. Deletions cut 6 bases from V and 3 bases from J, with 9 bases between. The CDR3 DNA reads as TGTGCCAGCAGAGTGACAGGCTACGAGCAGTACTTC. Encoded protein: CASRVTGYEQYF.

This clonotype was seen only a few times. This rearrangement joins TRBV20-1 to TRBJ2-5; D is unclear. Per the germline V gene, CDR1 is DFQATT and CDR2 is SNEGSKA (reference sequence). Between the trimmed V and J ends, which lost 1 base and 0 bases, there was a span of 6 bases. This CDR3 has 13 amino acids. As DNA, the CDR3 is TGCAGTGCTAGAGGAGAGTACCAAGAGACCCAGTACTTC. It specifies CSARGEYQETQYF.

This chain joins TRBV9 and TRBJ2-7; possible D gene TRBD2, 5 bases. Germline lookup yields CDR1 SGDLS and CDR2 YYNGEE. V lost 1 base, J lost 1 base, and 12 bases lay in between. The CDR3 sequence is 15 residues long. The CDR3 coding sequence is TGTGCCAGCAGCGTATCCGGGGAAGTATCCTACGAGCAGTACTTC. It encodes CASSVSGEVSYEQYF.

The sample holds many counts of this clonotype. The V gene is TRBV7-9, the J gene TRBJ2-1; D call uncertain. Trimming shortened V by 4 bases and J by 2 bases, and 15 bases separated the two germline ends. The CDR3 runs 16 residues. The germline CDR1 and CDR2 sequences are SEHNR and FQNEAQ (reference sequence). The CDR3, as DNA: TGTGCCAGCAGCTCCCCTGGTAGGGAACCCTACAATGAGCAGTTCTTC. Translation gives CASSSPGREPYNEQFF.

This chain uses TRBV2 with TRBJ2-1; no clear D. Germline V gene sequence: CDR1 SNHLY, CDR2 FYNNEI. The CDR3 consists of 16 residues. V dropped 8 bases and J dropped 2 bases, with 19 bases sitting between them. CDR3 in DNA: TGTGCCAGCTATTCTACTGGGGATAACGCCTACAATGAGCAGTTCTTC. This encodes CASYSTGDNAYNEQFF.

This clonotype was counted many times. CDR3: CASSINDGRIQPQHF. The CDR3 DNA follows: TGTGCCAGCAGCATTAACGACGGGAGGATTCAGCCCCAGCATTTT. The chain has TRBV7-9 and TRBJ1-5; D gene ambiguous. The length of the CDR3 is 15 residues. CDR1 SEHNR and CDR2 FQNEAQ come from the germline V gene (reference sequence). Trimming shortened V by 5 bases and J by 6 bases, and 17 bases separated the two germline ends.

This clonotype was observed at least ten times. The CDR3 loop reads CASSGGSGAGELFF. CDR3 DNA: TGCGCCAGCAGTGGTGGGAGTGGGGCCGGGGAGCTGTTTTTT. This chain joins TRBV10-2 and TRBJ2-2; a weak D match, TRBD2 (5 bases). V was shortened by 4 bases and J by 6 bases, with 12 bases between the two germline ends. This CDR3 contains 14 residues. Germline values: CDR1 WSHSY, CDR2 SAAADI.

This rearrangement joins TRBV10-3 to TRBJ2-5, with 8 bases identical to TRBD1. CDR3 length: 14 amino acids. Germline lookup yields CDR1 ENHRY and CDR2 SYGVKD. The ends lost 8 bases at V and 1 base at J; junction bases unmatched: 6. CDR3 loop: CAISGQGAQETQYF. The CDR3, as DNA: TGTGCCATCTCAGGACAGGGAGCCCAAGAGACCCAGTACTTC.

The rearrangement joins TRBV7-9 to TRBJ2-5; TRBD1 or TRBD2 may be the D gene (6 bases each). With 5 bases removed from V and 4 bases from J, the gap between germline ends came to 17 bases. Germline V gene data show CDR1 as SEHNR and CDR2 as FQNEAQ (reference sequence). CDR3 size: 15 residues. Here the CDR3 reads CASSPEGGLGETQYF. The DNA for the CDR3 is TGTGCCAGCAGCCCCGAGGGGGGCCTGGGAGAGACCCAGTACTTC.

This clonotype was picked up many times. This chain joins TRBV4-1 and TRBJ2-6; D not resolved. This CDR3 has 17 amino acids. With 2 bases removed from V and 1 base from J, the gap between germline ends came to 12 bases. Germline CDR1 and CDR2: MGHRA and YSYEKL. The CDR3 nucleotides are TGCGCCAGCAGCCAAATTTCGATCGCGTCTGGGGCCAACGTCCTGACTTTC. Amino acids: CASSQISIASGANVLTF.

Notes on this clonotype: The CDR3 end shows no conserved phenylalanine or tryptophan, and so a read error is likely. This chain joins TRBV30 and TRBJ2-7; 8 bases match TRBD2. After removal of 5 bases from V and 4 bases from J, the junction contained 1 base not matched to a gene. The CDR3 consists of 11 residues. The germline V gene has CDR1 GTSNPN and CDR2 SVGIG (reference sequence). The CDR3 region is CAWRGGYEQYL. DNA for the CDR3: TGTGCCTGGCGGGGGGGTTACGAGCAGTACTTA.

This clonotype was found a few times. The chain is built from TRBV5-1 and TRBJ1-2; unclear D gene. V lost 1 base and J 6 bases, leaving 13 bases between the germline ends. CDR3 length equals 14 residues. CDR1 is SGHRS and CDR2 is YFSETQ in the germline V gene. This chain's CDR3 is CASSLTTAVDGYTF. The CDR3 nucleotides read TGCGCCAGCAGCTTGACGACGGCCGTAGATGGCTACACCTTC. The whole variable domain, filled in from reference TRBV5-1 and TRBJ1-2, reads KAGVTQTPRYLIKTRGQQVTLSCSPISGHRSVSWYQQTPGQGLQFLFEYFSETQRNKGNFPGRFSGRQFSNSRSEMNVSTLELGDSALYLCASSLTTAVDGYTFGSGTRLTVV.